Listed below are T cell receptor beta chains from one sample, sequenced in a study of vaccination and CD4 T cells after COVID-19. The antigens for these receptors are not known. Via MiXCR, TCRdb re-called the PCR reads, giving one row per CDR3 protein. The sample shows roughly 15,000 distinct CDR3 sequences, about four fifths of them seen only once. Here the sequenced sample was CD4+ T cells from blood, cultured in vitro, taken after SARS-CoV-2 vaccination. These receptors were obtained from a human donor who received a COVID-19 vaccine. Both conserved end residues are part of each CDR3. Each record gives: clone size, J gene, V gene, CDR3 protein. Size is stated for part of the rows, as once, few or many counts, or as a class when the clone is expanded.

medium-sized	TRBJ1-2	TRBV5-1	CASSLPPREGYTF
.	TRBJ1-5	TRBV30	CAWSSDRIYSNQPQHF
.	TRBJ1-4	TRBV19	CASSMLQGTNEKLFF
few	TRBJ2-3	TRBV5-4	CASSLPSGGNTDTQYF
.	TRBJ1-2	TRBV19	CASRGQAPGGYTF
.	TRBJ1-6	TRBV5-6	CASSRQVSGYNSPLHF
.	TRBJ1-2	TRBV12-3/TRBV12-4	CASSFRETTRYGYTF
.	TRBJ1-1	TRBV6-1	CASRIGQGKNTEAFF
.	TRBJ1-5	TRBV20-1	CSVRSRSNQPQHF
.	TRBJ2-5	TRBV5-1	CASSFGAGNRETQYF
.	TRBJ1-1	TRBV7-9	CASALGASHTEAFF